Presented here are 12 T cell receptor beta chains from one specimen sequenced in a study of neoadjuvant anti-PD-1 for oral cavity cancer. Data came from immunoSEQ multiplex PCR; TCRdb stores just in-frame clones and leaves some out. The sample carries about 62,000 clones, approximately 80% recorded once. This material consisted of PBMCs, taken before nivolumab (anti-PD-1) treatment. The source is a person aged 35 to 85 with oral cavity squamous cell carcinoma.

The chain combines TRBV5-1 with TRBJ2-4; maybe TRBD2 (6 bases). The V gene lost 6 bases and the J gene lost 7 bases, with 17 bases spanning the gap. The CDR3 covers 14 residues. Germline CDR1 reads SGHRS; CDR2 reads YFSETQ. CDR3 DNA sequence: TGCGCCAGCACCCCCCCGGGACTCGAGAACATTCAGTACTTC. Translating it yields CASTPPGLENIQYF.

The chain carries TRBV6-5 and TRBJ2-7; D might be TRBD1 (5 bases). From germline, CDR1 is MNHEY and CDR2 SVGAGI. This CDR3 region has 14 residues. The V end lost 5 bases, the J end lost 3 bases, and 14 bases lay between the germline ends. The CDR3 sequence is CASSKEGARYEQYF. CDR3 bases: TGTGCCAGCAGTAAGGAAGGGGCCCGCTACGAGCAGTACTTC.

CDR3 sequence reads: CASTRDLRSGNTIYF. The CDR3 bases are TGTGCCAGCACTCGGGACCTCCGCTCTGGAAACACCATATATTTT. The chain is built from TRBV2 and TRBJ1-3; TRBD1 is a possible D gene (5 bases). Trimming removed 7 bases from V and 0 bases from J, with 13 bases in between. Germline V lookup: CDR1 SNHLY, CDR2 FYNNEI. The CDR3 consists of 15 residues.

The CDR3 region has the DNA TGTGCCAGCAGCCCTGGGACAACGAGGGGTAACACTGAAGCTTTCTTT. Translated, it gives CASSPGTTRGNTEAFF. The chain couples TRBV28 to TRBJ1-1; perhaps TRBD1 as D (6 bases). The CDR3 length is 16 residues. V was shortened by 6 bases and J by 2 bases, with 19 bases between the two germline ends. Germline CDR1 reads MDHEN; CDR2 reads SYDVKM.

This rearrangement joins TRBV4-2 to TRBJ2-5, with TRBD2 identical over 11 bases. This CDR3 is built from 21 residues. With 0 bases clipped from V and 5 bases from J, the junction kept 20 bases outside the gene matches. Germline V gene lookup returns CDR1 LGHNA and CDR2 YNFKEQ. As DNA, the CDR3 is TGTGCCAGCAGCCAAGAAAGAGGGCTAGCGGGAGGATTACAAAGTGGGGAGACCCAGTACTTC. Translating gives CASSQERGLAGGLQSGETQYF.

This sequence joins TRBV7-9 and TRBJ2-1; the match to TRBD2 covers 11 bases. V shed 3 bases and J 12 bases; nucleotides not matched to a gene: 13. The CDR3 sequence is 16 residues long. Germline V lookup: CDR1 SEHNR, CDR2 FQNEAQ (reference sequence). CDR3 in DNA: TGTGCCAGCAGCTTGGCCGGGACTAGCGGTATCAAGGTGCAGTTCTTC. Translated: CASSLAGTSGIKVQFF.

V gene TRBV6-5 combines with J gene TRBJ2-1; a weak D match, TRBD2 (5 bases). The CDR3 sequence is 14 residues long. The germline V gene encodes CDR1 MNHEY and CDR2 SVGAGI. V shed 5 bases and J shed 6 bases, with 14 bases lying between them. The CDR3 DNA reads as TGTGCCAGCAGTACCCCGGGATACGTCAATGAGCAGTTCTTC. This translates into CASSTPGYVNEQFF.

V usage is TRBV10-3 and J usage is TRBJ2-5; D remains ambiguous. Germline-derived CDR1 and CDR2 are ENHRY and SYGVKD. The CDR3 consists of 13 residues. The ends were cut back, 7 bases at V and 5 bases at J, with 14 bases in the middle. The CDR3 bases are TGTGCCATCACCTGGACCTTGGGGGAGACCCAGTACTTC. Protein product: CAITWTLGETQYF.

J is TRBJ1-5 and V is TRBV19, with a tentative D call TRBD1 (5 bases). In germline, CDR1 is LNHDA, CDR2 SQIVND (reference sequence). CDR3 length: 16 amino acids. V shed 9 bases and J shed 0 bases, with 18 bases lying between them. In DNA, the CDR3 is TGTGCCAGCAGGGCCATCCGGGAAGATAGCAATCAGCCCCAGCATTTT. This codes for CASRAIREDSNQPQHF.

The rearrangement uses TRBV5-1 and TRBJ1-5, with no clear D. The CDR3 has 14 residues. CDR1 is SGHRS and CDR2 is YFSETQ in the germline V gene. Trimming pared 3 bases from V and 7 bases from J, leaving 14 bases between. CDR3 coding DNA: TGCGCCAGCAGCTCAGGTCAGAGTGGGCAGCCCCAGCATTTT. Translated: CASSSGQSGQPQHF.

The DNA of the CDR3 is TGTGCCAGCAGCTCCGGGACAAGCGGAAATTCACCCCTCCACTTT. Residues: CASSSGTSGNSPLHF. The chain employs TRBV5-4 and TRBJ1-6; a possible D gene is TRBD1 (6 bases). The germline V gene encodes CDR1 SGHNT and CDR2 YYREEE (reference sequence). The CDR3 totals 15 residues. V lost 3 bases, J lost 7 bases, and 14 bases lay in between.

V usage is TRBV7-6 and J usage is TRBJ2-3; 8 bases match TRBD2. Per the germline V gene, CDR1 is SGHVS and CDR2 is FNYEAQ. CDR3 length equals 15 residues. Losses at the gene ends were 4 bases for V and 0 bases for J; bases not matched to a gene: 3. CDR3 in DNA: TGTGCCAGCAGCTGGGTAGCGGGGAGCACAGATACGCAGTATTTT. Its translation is CASSWVAGSTDTQYF.